One sample yielded the 16 T cell receptor beta chains listed below, sequenced in a study of cytomegalovirus exposure and HLA in healthy donors. PCR used 60 Vbeta primers and 13 Jbeta primers. Generated by immunoSEQ multiplex PCR, the TCRdb table keeps only in-frame clones and is missing some. Counted here are approximately 210,000 clones, around 81% occurring once; the ten biggest clones make up 1.5% to 2%. Sequenced sample: PBMCs. Source of these receptors: a man aged 18 to 30 in good health and CMV-seronegative.

J is TRBJ1-1 and V is TRBV5-1; D remains ambiguous. CDR3 length equals 14 residues. CDR1 and CDR2 (germline): SGHRS, YFSETQ. V lost 0 bases and J 4 bases, leaving 10 bases between the germline ends. The DNA for the CDR3 is TGCGCCAGCAGCTTGGTAGGAGGGATCACTGAAGCTTTCTTT. Translating it yields CASSLVGGITEAFF.

This clone was counted a few times. The rearrangement joins TRBV18 to TRBJ1-3; 8 nucleotides match TRBD1. Trimming removed 3 bases from V and 5 bases from J; junction bases left unmatched: 6. The CDR3 sequence is 15 residues long. Per the germline V gene, CDR1 is KGHSH and CDR2 is LQKENI. The CDR3 DNA sequence: TGTGCCAGCTCACCCCCCGGACAGGGAAGAAACACCATATATTTT. This translates into CASSPPGQGRNTIYF.

The chain has TRBV2 and TRBJ2-3; D may be TRBD2 (5 bases). CDR1 and CDR2 from the germline V gene are SNHLY and FYNNEI. CDR3 length: 13 amino acids. The ends were cut back, 5 bases at V and 6 bases at J, with 12 bases in the middle. The CDR3 loop reads CASSLAVSDTQYF. CDR3 DNA sequence: TGTGCCAGCAGTCTAGCTGTTTCCGATACGCAGTATTTT.

The rearrangement links TRBV4-1 to TRBJ2-2, with D perhaps TRBD1 (5 bases). The CDR3 runs 13 residues. Deletions cut 3 bases from V and 6 bases from J, with 8 bases between. The V gene's germline CDR1 is MGHRA and CDR2 YSYEKL. The CDR3 DNA reads TGCGCCAGCAGCCACTTGGGGCCCGGGGAGCTGTTTTTT. Translation gives CASSHLGPGELFF.

This clone was observed a few times. The gene calls are TRBV5-1 and TRBJ2-7; TRBD2 aligns across 9 bases. The CDR3 sequence is 15 residues long. Per germline, CDR1 SGHRS and CDR2 YFSETQ. V was pared by 0 bases and J by 5 bases, with 6 bases of the junction left unmatched. Here the CDR3 DNA reads TGCGCCAGCAGCTTGGAGGGGGCTAGCGGGAACGAGCAGTACTTC. It is translated as CASSLEGASGNEQYF.

The V call is TRBV7-2, the J call TRBJ1-5; weak D call: TRBD1 (5 bases). V lost 1 base to trimming and J lost 6 bases, with 16 bases between them. The CDR3 covers 16 residues. Germline values: CDR1 SGHTA, CDR2 FQGNSA. The CDR3 nucleotides read TGTGCCAGCAGCTTAGGTGTCAGGGCCGAGGTTCAGCCCCAGCATTTT. Translating gives CASSLGVRAEVQPQHF.

The gene calls are TRBV10-2 and TRBJ2-3; D uncertain. The germline CDR1 and CDR2 sequences are WSHSY and SAAADI. Trimming took off 1 base at V and 0 bases at J, with 5 bases between the two ends. CDR3 size: 14 residues. CDR3 loop: CASSEFYSTDTQYF. The CDR3 nucleotides read TGCGCCAGCAGTGAGTTCTATAGCACAGATACGCAGTATTTT.

CDR3 protein: CASSATGSLGNTIYF. The CDR3 DNA reads TGCGCCAGCAGCGCCACAGGGTCCCTCGGAAACACCATATATTTT. The chain uses TRBV4-3 and TRBJ1-3; D might be TRBD1 (6 bases). Trimming took 5 bases from V and 4 from J, leaving 15 bases between them. CDR1 and CDR2 (germline): LGHNA, YSLEER. This CDR3 contains 15 residues.

The DNA of the CDR3 is TGTGCCAGCAGCCTGGAAGGGGACGAGCAGTACTTC. Its translation: CASSLEGDEQYF. The V gene is TRBV5-4, the J gene TRBJ2-7, with TRBD1 as a possible D gene (5 bases). Germline CDR1 SGHNT, CDR2 YYREEE (reference sequence). V was shortened by 4 bases and J by 5 bases, with 10 bases between the two germline ends. The CDR3 loop spans 12 amino acids.

This chain joins TRBV5-1 and TRBJ2-7; TRBD2 agrees at 8 bases. CDR1 and CDR2 (germline): SGHRS, YFSETQ. The CDR3 totals 14 residues. J lost 6 bases, V lost 1 base, and 6 bases had no gene match. The CDR3 DNA follows: TGCGCCAGCAGCTTGAGTAGCGGGACTAGCGAGCAGTACTTC. Protein: CASSLSSGTSEQYF.

The chain joins TRBV6-6 to TRBJ1-1; tentative D call: TRBD1 (5 bases). The germline CDR1 and CDR2 sequences are MNHNY and SVGAGI (reference sequence). The V end lost 5 bases, the J end lost 3 bases, and 10 bases lay between the germline ends. This CDR3 is 13 amino acids long. The CDR3 nucleotides are TGTGCCAGCAGTCCTGTAGGGGACACTGAAGCTTTCTTT. Translated, it gives CASSPVGDTEAFF.

The chain uses TRBV5-4 and TRBJ1-1; perhaps TRBD1 as D (5 bases). The germline gives CDR1 SGHNT, CDR2 YYREEE (reference sequence). The germline V and J ends were trimmed by 5 bases and 0 bases, with 8 bases remaining between them. This CDR3 contains 13 residues. CDR3 loop: CASSSTVNTEAFF. In DNA, the CDR3 is TGTGCCAGCAGTTCGACAGTGAACACTGAAGCTTTCTTT.

With regard to this clone: One junction end disagrees with the germline gene, perhaps due to a read error. The genes are TRBV7-9 and TRBJ1-5; no clear D gene. Germline assignment: CDR1 SEHNR and CDR2 FQNEAQ (reference sequence). The length of the CDR3 is 14 residues. CDR3 sequence (DNA): TGTGCCAGCAGCCTAGCAATAAGCAATCAGCCCCAGCATTTT. Protein: CASSLAISNQPQHF.

The chain combines TRBV27 with TRBJ2-5; possible D gene TRBD2, 5 bases. CDR3 length equals 16 residues. Germline V gene sequence: CDR1 MNHEY, CDR2 SMNVEV (reference sequence). The V end lost 6 bases, the J end lost 1 base, and 18 bases lay between the germline ends. The CDR3 protein is CASREVGSPLQETQYF. CDR3 bases: TGTGCCAGCAGGGAGGTAGGGAGCCCCCTCCAAGAGACCCAGTACTTC.

The chain couples TRBV19 to TRBJ2-1; TRBD1 matches at 8 bases. V lost 7 bases to trimming and J lost 6 bases; unmatched junction nucleotides: 5. The germline V gene encodes CDR1 LNHDA and CDR2 SQIVND (reference sequence). The CDR3 has 13 residues. The DNA for the CDR3 is TGTGCCAGTACCCAACAGGGGGGCAATGAGCAGTTCTTC. Protein product: CASTQQGGNEQFF.

The genes are TRBV4-2 and TRBJ2-7; TRBD2 is a possible D gene (6 bases). This CDR3 has 15 amino acids. V dropped 1 base and J dropped 3 bases, with 13 bases sitting between them. Germline loops: CDR1 LGHNA, CDR2 YNFKEQ. For the CDR3, the DNA is TGTGCCAGCAGCCAAGGCGGGGAGGCCAACTACGAGCAGTACTTC. Amino acid sequence: CASSQGGEANYEQYF.